Each of the 17 T cell receptor beta chains below was sequenced from the same sample in a study of T cell repertoires in cytomegalovirus infection. TCRdb analysed the reads with MiXCR anew, one entry per CDR3 protein. The sample lists 150,000 to 200,000 distinct CDR3 sequences; approximately 17% were seen once. Sequencing was carried out using CD8+ T cells from PBMCs. The origin of the receptors is a human donor in good health (CMV status not recorded). Some clones in this sample may be carry-over from other donors' samples.

The chain is built from TRBV2 and TRBJ2-7, with D unclear. V gave up 7 bases and J gave up 3 bases, with 10 bases separating them. The CDR3 contains 12 residues. CDR1 is SNHLY and CDR2 is FYNNEI in the germline V gene. The CDR3 bases are TGTGCCAGCATAGGCGCATACTACGAGCAGTACTTC. It is translated as CASIGAYYEQYF.

This clonotype was counted only a few times. The chain uses TRBV12-3 or TRBV12-4 and TRBJ2-1, with 8 bases identical to TRBD2. The CDR3 is 17 residues long. V was clipped by 2 bases and J by 0 bases; unmatched bases: 6. CDR3 in DNA: TGTGCCAGCAGTTTAACTAGCGGTTGGAGCTCCTACAATGAGCAGTTCTTC. It codes for CASSLTSGWSSYNEQFF.

This clonotype was recorded once. The genes are TRBV12-3 or TRBV12-4 and TRBJ1-3; no firm D call. The CDR3 loop spans 13 amino acids. With 5 bases removed from V and 5 bases from J, the gap between germline ends came to 10 bases. CDR3 residues: CASSPRERNTIYF. CDR3 nucleotides: TGTGCCAGCAGTCCCCGGGAGAGAAACACCATATATTTT.

The chain uses TRBV4-2 and TRBJ1-1; D is unclear. The CDR3 loop spans 13 amino acids. Germline lookup yields CDR1 LGHNA and CDR2 YNFKEQ. V lost 0 bases and J lost 5, with 7 bases in between. For the CDR3, the DNA is TGTGCCAGCAGCCAAGATAGGCCTACTGAAGCTTTCTTT. It translates to CASSQDRPTEAFF.

This clonotype showed up just a few times. As DNA, the CDR3 is TGTGCCAGCAGCTTAGGGCTAGCGGGAGGCGGAAATGAGCAGTTCTTC. Its translation is CASSLGLAGGGNEQFF. The chain joins TRBV7-2 to TRBJ2-1; 11 positions match TRBD2. CDR1 and CDR2 (germline): SGHTA, FQGNSA. The CDR3 spans 16 residues. J was trimmed by 7 bases and V by 1 base; bases with no gene match: 6. Full variable domain (outside the CDR3, taken from reference TRBV7-2 and TRBJ2-1): GAGVSQSPSNKVTEKGKDVELRCDPISGHTALYWYRQSLGQGLEFLIYFQGNSAPDKSGLPSDRFSAERTGGSVSTLTIQRTQQEDSAVYLCASSLGLAGGGNEQFFGPGTRLTVL.

This clonotype was counted only a few times. The chain uses TRBV7-8 and TRBJ2-1, with TRBD2 matching 11 bases. This CDR3 spans 15 amino acids. Germline CDR1 SGHVS, CDR2 FQNEAQ. Germline trimming cut 5 bases from V and 8 bases from J; bases unmatched to any gene: 8. In DNA, the CDR3 is TGTGCCAGCAGCCATGGGACTAGCGGCCTCGATGAGCAGTTCTTC. Translation gives CASSHGTSGLDEQFF.

The chain joins TRBV7-9 to TRBJ2-7; D is undetermined. V was pared by 5 bases and J by 5 bases, with 7 bases between. Looked up from germline, CDR1 is SEHNR and CDR2 is FQNEAQ (reference sequence). CDR3 length equals 11 residues. CDR3 protein: CASSPQHEQYF. CDR3 coding DNA: TGTGCCAGCAGCCCTCAGCACGAGCAGTACTTC.

A few counts support this clonotype. V usage is TRBV7-2 and J usage is TRBJ2-1; D perhaps matches TRBD2 (6 bases). Germline V gene lookup returns CDR1 SGHTA and CDR2 FQGNSA. CDR3 size: 16 residues. V was trimmed by 5 bases and J by 7 bases, leaving 21 bases between them. The CDR3 nucleotides are TGTGCCAGCAGCCAAACTAGCCCTTTGGATGGGAATGAGCAGTTCTTC. Translating it yields CASSQTSPLDGNEQFF.

This clonotype was observed a few times. The V gene is TRBV27, the J gene TRBJ1-2; D is undetermined. Trimming cost V 0 bases and J 0 bases, with 8 bases left between them. This CDR3 has 15 residues. Germline V CDR1 and CDR2: MNHEY, SMNVEV (reference sequence). CDR3 residues: CASSLSFVANYGYTF. CDR3 DNA sequence: TGTGCCAGCAGTTTATCTTTTGTGGCTAACTATGGCTACACCTTC.

This chain links TRBV7-2 with TRBJ2-3; TRBD1 matches 7 bases. The CDR3 loop spans 16 amino acids. Germline loops: CDR1 SGHTA, CDR2 FQGNSA. V gave up 5 bases and J gave up 2 bases; unmatched junction bases: 10. CDR3: CASSKRQGGHTDTQYF. The CDR3 nucleotides are TGTGCCAGCAGCAAGCGACAGGGCGGGCACACAGATACGCAGTATTTT.

This clonotype was found a few times. The J gene is TRBJ2-1, the V gene TRBV6-1; TRBD1 might be the D (5 bases). Trimming cost V 5 bases and J 8 bases, with 13 bases left between them. This CDR3 region has 13 residues. The V gene's germline CDR1 is MNHNS and CDR2 SASEGT. DNA of the CDR3: TGTGCCAGCAGTTACGGCCAGGGCGATGAGCAGTTCTTC. As protein: CASSYGQGDEQFF.

The table lists this clonotype with a few counts. This chain joins TRBV7-2 and TRBJ1-4; D is uncertain. The CDR3 is 14 amino acids. CDR1 is SGHTA, CDR2 FQGNSA, per germline. Trimming took 5 bases from V and 0 from J, leaving 7 bases between them. The CDR3 sequence is CASSHRSTNEKLFF. The DNA of the CDR3 is TGTGCCAGCAGCCACCGATCAACTAATGAAAAACTGTTTTTT.

This clonotype has only a few counts. The V and J genes are TRBV7-9 and TRBJ1-1; tentative D call: TRBD1 (5 bases). The CDR3 has 13 amino acids. Trimming removed 3 bases from V and 6 bases from J, with 11 bases in between. CDR1 is SEHNR and CDR2 is FQNEAQ in the germline V gene (reference sequence). CDR3 residues: CASSFGGVPEAFF. In DNA, the CDR3 is TGTGCCAGCAGCTTCGGGGGGGTCCCTGAAGCTTTCTTT.

The table lists this clonotype with a few counts. The genes are TRBV25-1 and TRBJ2-1; 10 nucleotides align to TRBD2. The germline gives CDR1 MGHDK, CDR2 SYGVNS. There are 14 residues in the CDR3. V dropped 1 base and J dropped 9; count of bases not matched to a gene: 3. The chain's CDR3 is CASSEFRTSGEQFF. In DNA, the CDR3 is TGTGCCAGCAGTGAATTTCGGACTAGCGGTGAGCAGTTCTTC.

This clonotype turned up a few times. This chain uses TRBV7-9 with TRBJ2-7; 9 bases match TRBD2. V lost 4 bases to trimming and J lost 5 bases; unmatched junction nucleotides: 18. The CDR3 has 18 residues. The germline V gene has CDR1 SEHNR and CDR2 FQNEAQ (reference sequence). This CDR3 reads CASSYPSRGGGRADEQYF. Written as DNA, the CDR3 is TGTGCCAGCAGCTACCCATCGCGGGGCGGCGGGAGGGCGGACGAGCAGTACTTC.

J is TRBJ2-1 and V is TRBV6-2 or TRBV6-3, with D possibly TRBD1 on 6 matching bases. CDR1 and CDR2 (germline): MNHEY, SVGEGT. The CDR3 loop spans 12 amino acids. V was clipped by 5 bases and J by 12 bases, with 14 bases between them. The CDR3 nucleotides are TGTGCCAGCAGTGGGGACACCCCGGTGCAGTTCTTC. It codes for CASSGDTPVQFF.

V usage is TRBV7-2 and J usage is TRBJ2-7; 9 bases line up with TRBD2. V was pared by 1 base and J by 3 bases, with 10 bases of the junction left unmatched. CDR3 size: 17 residues. CDR1 is SGHTA and CDR2 is FQGNSA in the germline V gene. The DNA of the CDR3 is TGTGCCAGCAGCTTAGGGGCCGCGGGAGGGGGTTACTACGAGCAGTACTTC. Translating it yields CASSLGAAGGGYYEQYF.